Below are 28 T cell receptor beta chains sequenced from a single sample in a study of T-cell memory formation after mild COVID-19 (dated by TCRdb to 2020 to 2022). The library came from 5' RACE. The sequencing machine was an Illumina NovaSeq 6000. TCRdb applied fastp at Q25 and MiXCR to the public reads, then kept only in-frame beta chains. Rows are unified per CDR3 protein, each entry keeping the most common DNA and genes. The sample has almost 550,000 distinct CDR3 sequences on record, about 20% of them singletons. Around 12% of the sample is taken by the ten largest. Sequences were obtained from PBMCs or a T cell subset sorted from them (not recorded which). These receptor sequences come from an adult woman who had mild COVID-19 (a few samples of this study predate the infection). The sample titles of this study are shuffled in the database, so cell type and time point are left out; the donor was told from shared clones.

This clonotype has more than one count but fewer than ten. This chain links TRBV12-3 or TRBV12-4 with TRBJ2-7; D is uncertain. CDR3 length equals 13 residues. Between the trimmed V and J ends, which lost 8 bases and 3 bases, there was a span of 14 bases. The CDR3 sequence: CASAGRGVYEQYF. The CDR3 DNA sequence: TGTGCCAGCGCTGGCAGAGGAGTCTACGAGCAGTACTTC.

The chain recombines TRBV2 with TRBJ1-2, with unresolved D. The CDR3 runs 13 residues. Germline loops: CDR1 SNHLY, CDR2 FYNNEI. V lost 2 bases to trimming and J lost 4 bases, with 8 bases between them. The DNA for the CDR3 is TGTGCCAGCAGTGAATCCCCCCGCTATGGCTACACCTTC. Translated, it gives CASSESPRYGYTF.

The chain couples TRBV7-9 to TRBJ2-3, with D maybe TRBD1 (6 bases). The V gene lost 5 bases and the J gene lost 5 bases, with 17 bases spanning the gap. The CDR3 has 15 amino acids. CDR1 is SEHNR, CDR2 FQNEAQ, per germline (reference sequence). The CDR3 spells CASSRPDTGLDTQYF. DNA of the CDR3: TGTGCCAGCAGCAGACCGGATACAGGGTTAGATACGCAGTATTTT. The full variable domain, in which reference TRBV7-9 and TRBJ2-3 provide the parts outside the CDR3, is DTGVSQNPRHKITKRGQNVTFRCDPISEHNRLYWYRQTLGQGPEFLTYFQNEAQLEKSRLLSDRFSAERPKGSFSTLEIQRTEQGDSAMYLCASSRPDTGLDTQYFGPGTRLTVL.

The table lists this clonotype with many counts. CDR3 loop: CASRADRAGEQYF. The CDR3 nucleotides read TGTGCCAGCAGGGCAGACAGGGCGGGCGAGCAGTACTTC. V is TRBV3-1 and J is TRBJ2-7; 7 nucleotides match TRBD1. This CDR3 region has 13 residues. CDR1 and CDR2 from the germline V gene are LGHDT and YNNKEL (reference sequence). V shed 6 bases, J shed 6 bases, and the junction held 8 bases outside the gene matches.

This chain uses TRBV5-4 with TRBJ2-7; D is unresolved. This CDR3 is 13 amino acids long. Deletions cut 2 bases from V and 5 bases from J, with 11 bases between. Germline assignment: CDR1 SGHNT and CDR2 YYREEE (reference sequence). The CDR3 spells CASSFAADDEQYF. CDR3 nucleotide sequence: TGTGCCAGCAGCTTCGCGGCAGACGACGAGCAGTACTTC. Supplemented by reference TRBV5-4 and TRBJ2-7, the full variable domain reads ETGVTQSPTHLIKTRGQQVTLRCSSQSGHNTVSWYQQALGQGPQFIFQYYREEENGRGNFPPRFSGLQFPNYSSELNVNALELDDSALYLCASSFAADDEQYFGPGTRLTVT.

In this sample, this clonotype turned up a few times. The V gene is TRBV6-2 or TRBV6-3, the J gene TRBJ1-1; D might be TRBD1 (6 bases). Germline loops: CDR1 MNHEY, CDR2 SVGEGT. This CDR3 has 12 amino acids. Between the trimmed V and J ends, which lost 4 bases and 4 bases, there was a span of 7 bases. CDR3 amino acids: CASSWGPTEAFF. The DNA of the CDR3 is TGTGCCAGCAGTTGGGGGCCCACTGAAGCTTTCTTT.

This clonotype has only a few counts. The chain joins TRBV19 to TRBJ1-3; a weak D match, TRBD1 (5 bases). Germline V CDR1 and CDR2: LNHDA, SQIVND (reference sequence). Trimming left V 6 bases short and J 3 bases short, with 12 bases between. CDR3 length: 14 amino acids. The CDR3 is CASSSGQGGNTIYF. The CDR3 nucleotides are TGTGCCAGTAGCAGTGGACAAGGTGGAAACACCATATATTTT.

V gene TRBV5-1 combines with J gene TRBJ2-7, with 7 nucleotides matching TRBD1. Germline V CDR1 and CDR2: SGHRS, YFSETQ. Trimming at V came to 4 bases and at J to 5 bases, leaving 9 bases not matched to a gene. CDR3 length: 14 amino acids. Here the CDR3 reads CASSPGTASDEQYF. DNA for the CDR3: TGCGCCAGCAGCCCAGGGACAGCCTCTGACGAGCAGTACTTC.

The V call is TRBV27, the J call TRBJ2-7; 7 bases fit TRBD1. Germline V gene sequence: CDR1 MNHEY, CDR2 SMNVEV (reference sequence). CDR3 size: 14 residues. After removal of 9 bases from V and 0 bases from J, the junction contained 8 bases not matched to a gene. The CDR3 DNA sequence: TGTGCCAGTCGACGGGACAGAGCCTCCTACGAGCAGTACTTC. Translated: CASRRDRASYEQYF.

This clonotype has only a few counts. The rearrangement uses TRBV2 and TRBJ2-7; D gene ambiguous. The CDR3 length is 14 residues. Trimming removed 8 bases from V and 2 bases from J, with 16 bases in between. The germline V gene has CDR1 SNHLY and CDR2 FYNNEI. CDR3 in amino acids: CASSEAYSTYEQYF. CDR3 nucleotide sequence: TGTGCCAGCTCCGAGGCATACTCCACCTACGAGCAGTACTTC.

The CDR3 DNA reads as TGTGCCAGCAGTTCTACAGGGCGGCAGCCCCAGCATTTT. The encoded protein is CASSSTGRQPQHF. The chain employs TRBV12-3 or TRBV12-4 and TRBJ1-5; the D gene is possibly TRBD1 (6 bases). This CDR3 spans 13 amino acids. Trimming took 4 bases from V and 7 from J, leaving 11 bases between them.

In nucleotides, the CDR3 is TGTGCCAGCAGCTTAGCGGCCCCGACAGGGGACTATGGCTACACCTTC. Translated: CASSLAAPTGDYGYTF. This chain connects TRBV7-2 to TRBJ1-2; TRBD1 aligns across 8 bases. The V gene end was trimmed by 0 bases and the J gene end by 3 bases; junction bases not matched to a gene: 6. In germline, CDR1 is SGHTA, CDR2 FQGNSA. This CDR3 is built from 16 residues.

This clonotype showed up just a few times. The V and J genes are TRBV18 and TRBJ1-1, with a possible D match to TRBD1 (6 bases). V was pared by 3 bases and J by 3 bases, with 23 bases between. Germline assignment: CDR1 KGHSH and CDR2 LQKENI. The CDR3 is made up of 18 amino acids. The CDR3 loop is CASSPLIITTGGDTEAFF. The DNA of the CDR3 is TGTGCCAGCTCACCCCTCATTATAACGACAGGTGGGGACACTGAAGCTTTCTTT.

The chain uses TRBV5-4 and TRBJ2-5; no clear D. This CDR3 is built from 13 residues. Germline CDR1 reads SGHNT; CDR2 reads YYREEE (reference sequence). V shed 7 bases and J shed 1 base, with 11 bases lying between them. CDR3 DNA sequence: TGTGCCAGCCGTCATAGCATCCAAGAGACCCAGTACTTC. Its protein product is CASRHSIQETQYF. The variable domain in full, with the rest retrieved from reference TRBV5-4 and TRBJ2-5, is ETGVTQSPTHLIKTRGQQVTLRCSSQSGHNTVSWYQQALGQGPQFIFQYYREEENGRGNFPPRFSGLQFPNYSSELNVNALELDDSALYLCASRHSIQETQYFGPGTRLLVL.

V usage is TRBV6-5 and J usage is TRBJ2-1, with 8 bases that match TRBD2. The length of the CDR3 is 16 residues. V lost 0 bases to trimming and J lost 6 bases; unmatched junction nucleotides: 7. The V gene's germline CDR1 is MNHEY and CDR2 SVGAGI. The CDR3 DNA sequence: TGTGCCAGCAGTTACTCGAGCGGGGGCCAGGGCAATGAGCAGTTCTTC. Protein sequence: CASSYSSGGQGNEQFF.

In this sample, this clonotype turned up a few times. The chain uses TRBV25-1 and TRBJ1-1, with unresolved D. CDR3 length: 12 amino acids. Trimming removed 5 bases from V and 1 base from J, with 5 bases in between. CDR1 and CDR2 from the germline V gene are MGHDK and SYGVNS. The CDR3 loop is CASSHQNTEAFF. The DNA of the CDR3 is TGTGCCAGCAGTCATCAGAACACTGAAGCTTTCTTT.

The J gene is TRBJ2-3, the V gene TRBV9; TRBD2 aligns across 11 bases. Per the germline V gene, CDR1 is SGDLS and CDR2 is YYNGEE. J lost 3 bases, V lost 4 bases, and 10 bases had no gene match. The length of the CDR3 is 17 residues. CDR3: CASSHGNTSGRTDTQYF. CDR3 DNA sequence: TGTGCCAGCAGCCATGGGAATACTAGCGGGAGAACAGATACGCAGTATTTT. Supplemented by reference TRBV9 and TRBJ2-3, the full variable domain reads DSGVTQTPKHLITATGQRVTLRCSPRSGDLSVYWYQQSLDQGLQFLIQYYNGEERAKGNILERFSAQQFPDLHSELNLSSLELGDSALYFCASSHGNTSGRTDTQYFGPGTRLTVL.

V is TRBV30 and J is TRBJ1-5, with D unresolved. Germline values: CDR1 GTSNPN, CDR2 SVGIG (reference sequence). The CDR3 is made up of 15 amino acids. V lost 5 bases, J lost 0 bases, and 14 bases lay in between. The chain's CDR3 is CAWSEGSYSNQPQHF. As DNA, the CDR3 is TGTGCCTGGTCGGAGGGCAGCTATAGCAATCAGCCCCAGCATTTT.

This sequence joins TRBV5-5 and TRBJ2-7; TRBD1 agrees at 12 bases. The CDR3 totals 19 residues. After removal of 2 bases from V and 3 bases from J, the junction contained 15 bases not matched to a gene. The germline gives CDR1 SGHKS, CDR2 YYEKEE (reference sequence). CDR3 in amino acids: CASSFETGQGANPFYEQYF. CDR3 nucleotide sequence: TGTGCCAGCAGCTTCGAAACGGGACAGGGGGCGAATCCGTTCTACGAGCAGTACTTC.

This clonotype was seen more than once but under ten times. The V call is TRBV7-9, the J call TRBJ1-5; D is uncertain. Germline CDR1 and CDR2: SEHNR and FQNEAQ (reference sequence). V was shortened by 6 bases and J by 4 bases, with 10 bases between the two germline ends. The CDR3 runs 13 residues. The DNA of the CDR3 is TGTGCCAGCAGTAAGGCGGGAAATCAGCCCCAGCATTTT. It specifies CASSKAGNQPQHF.

This sequence joins TRBV5-8 and TRBJ1-5, with 9 positions matching TRBD1. CDR3 size: 14 residues. Germline V gives CDR1 SGHTS, CDR2 YDEGEE. The V gene end was trimmed by 4 bases and the J gene end by 6 bases; junction bases not matched to a gene: 5. The CDR3 region is CASSQQGAAQPQHF. As DNA, the CDR3 is TGTGCCAGCAGCCAACAGGGGGCTGCTCAGCCCCAGCATTTT.

This clonotype appeared a few times. The chain links TRBV6-2 or TRBV6-3 to TRBJ2-7; perhaps TRBD2 as D (6 bases). Germline CDR1 and CDR2: MNHEY and SVGEGT. This CDR3 spans 14 amino acids. The ends were cut back, 3 bases at V and 3 bases at J, with 12 bases in the middle. The CDR3: CASSYFAGSYEQYF. For the CDR3, the DNA is TGTGCCAGCAGTTATTTTGCGGGAAGCTACGAGCAGTACTTC.

This clonotype has a handful of counts. The V and J genes are TRBV12-3 or TRBV12-4 and TRBJ2-3; weak D call: TRBD2 (6 bases). Trimming cost V 3 bases and J 14 bases, with 18 bases left between them. The CDR3 contains 13 residues. CDR3 in amino acids: CASSLAWSGSPYF. Here the CDR3 DNA reads TGTGCCAGCAGTTTGGCGTGGAGCGGGTCCCCGTATTTT.

This clonotype showed up just a few times. The chain joins TRBV6-6 to TRBJ1-1; D is unresolved. CDR3 length: 13 amino acids. Germline V CDR1 and CDR2: MNHNY, SVGAGI (reference sequence). CDR3 DNA: TGTGCTGGTCGCGGGGATTCCTACACTGAAGCTTTCTTT. This codes for CAGRGDSYTEAFF.

The CDR3 nucleotides read TGCGCCAGCAGCTTGGGGACAGGGGAGGGAACTGAAGCTTTCTTT. Its protein is CASSLGTGEGTEAFF. This chain connects TRBV5-1 to TRBJ1-1, with TRBD1 matching 9 bases. CDR1 is SGHRS, CDR2 YFSETQ, per germline. The J segment lost 5 bases and the V segment lost 0 bases, leaving 5 bases of the junction unmatched. This CDR3 spans 15 amino acids.

The rearrangement links TRBV9 to TRBJ2-3, with TRBD2 identical over 8 bases. Unmatched junction bases numbered 3, after V lost 0 bases and J lost 6 bases. CDR1 SGDLS and CDR2 YYNGEE come from the germline V gene. This CDR3 contains 14 residues. CDR3 amino acids: CASSVAGGQDTQYF. For the CDR3, the DNA is TGTGCCAGCAGCGTAGCGGGAGGGCAGGATACGCAGTATTTT.

This clonotype was recorded a few times. The rearrangement joins TRBV7-3 to TRBJ2-3, with a weak D call TRBD1 (6 bases). V was shortened by 3 bases and J by 5 bases, with 18 bases between the two germline ends. This CDR3 contains 16 residues. The V gene's germline CDR1 is SGHTA and CDR2 FQGTGA. This CDR3 is CASSFRGPQKEDTQYF. As DNA, the CDR3 is TGTGCCAGCAGCTTCAGGGGACCTCAAAAAGAAGATACGCAGTATTTT.

The chain recombines TRBV5-4 with TRBJ2-3; tentative D call: TRBD2 (5 bases). The CDR3 has 15 residues. Trimming pared 7 bases from V and 2 bases from J, leaving 17 bases between. Germline CDR1 and CDR2: SGHNT and YYREEE (reference sequence). CDR3 nucleotide sequence: TGTGCCAGCGTCCCAGGAGGATGGAACACAGATACGCAGTATTTT. Translation gives CASVPGGWNTDTQYF.